A single sample is the source of the 26 T cell receptor beta chains below, sequenced in a study of low-dose radiotherapy and immunotherapy resistance in tumors. Priming of first-strand cDNA relied on TRAV- and TRBV-specific primers (covering alpha and beta chains). Both a constant-region primer and a V-primer adapter served to amplify TCRs across around 20 PCR cycles. TCRdb ran MiXCR on the reads and lists one entry per CDR3 protein. The data contain roughly 19,000 distinct CDR3 sequences, around two thirds of them seen just once; the ten biggest clones take up about an eighth. The receptors here all came from a human donor with advanced metastatic prostate, ovarian, gallbladder or colorectal cancer (not recorded which). This table probably holds off-target reads from a library built for another chain.

The chain links TRBV9 to TRBJ2-7; D assignment may be TRBD1 or TRBD2 (5 bases each). Germline CDR1 and CDR2: SGDLS and YYNGEE. This CDR3 is built from 14 residues. The V end lost 0 bases, the J end lost 2 bases, and 9 bases lay between the germline ends. CDR3 protein: CASSVGDGTYEQYF. The CDR3 bases are TGTGCCAGCAGCGTAGGGGACGGCACCTACGAGCAGTACTTC.

The chain recombines TRBV4-1 with TRBJ1-5; D is uncertain. V lost 1 base, J lost 11 bases, and 12 bases lay in between. The CDR3 contains 13 residues. Germline assignment: CDR1 MGHRA and CDR2 YSYEKL. This CDR3 reads CASSQGPAGAQHF. CDR3 nucleotides: TGCGCCAGCAGCCAAGGACCCGCCGGAGCCCAGCATTTT.

The chain carries TRBV4-3 and TRBJ2-1; possible D gene TRBD2, 5 bases. V was shortened by 1 base and J by 0 bases, with 10 bases between the two germline ends. The CDR3 length is 16 residues. Germline lookup yields CDR1 LGHNA and CDR2 YSLEER. The CDR3 protein is CASSQGRTLSYNEQFF. Written as DNA, the CDR3 is TGCGCCAGCAGCCAAGGCCGGACTCTCTCCTACAATGAGCAGTTCTTC.

The rearrangement links TRBV5-1 to TRBJ2-5, with TRBD2 identical over 12 bases. Germline CDR1 SGHRS, CDR2 YFSETQ. The CDR3 has 15 residues. J was trimmed by 5 bases and V by 2 bases; bases with no gene match: 4. The chain's CDR3 is CASSFRLAGVETQYF. The DNA of the CDR3 is TGCGCCAGCAGCTTTCGACTAGCGGGAGTTGAGACCCAGTACTTC.

This clonotype is a singleton in its sample. V is TRBV11-2 and J is TRBJ2-3, with D possibly matching TRBD1 (6 bases). Trimming took 0 bases from V and 0 from J, leaving 16 bases between them. The CDR3 is made up of 18 amino acids. CDR1 and CDR2 (germline): SGHAT, FQNNGV. The CDR3 sequence: CASSLDPPGHLSTDTQYF. The DNA for the CDR3 is TGTGCCAGCAGCTTAGACCCCCCGGGACACCTTAGCACAGATACGCAGTATTTT.

The chain employs TRBV6-1 and TRBJ1-5, with 7 bases aligning to TRBD1. The V gene end was trimmed by 8 bases and the J gene end by 5 bases; junction bases not matched to a gene: 9. This CDR3 is 14 amino acids long. From germline, CDR1 is MNHNS and CDR2 SASEGT. The CDR3 loop reads CASVRDSNYQPQHF. Written as DNA, the CDR3 is TGTGCCAGCGTCCGGGACAGCAACTATCAGCCCCAGCATTTT.

The rearrangement uses TRBV19 and TRBJ2-5; the D is unclear. The germline CDR1 and CDR2 sequences are LNHDA and SQIVND (reference sequence). Trimming stripped 3 bases from V and 4 bases from J, with 3 bases between. The CDR3 length is 11 residues. For the CDR3, the DNA is TGTGCCAGTAGTATCCGAGAGACCCAGTACTTC. It translates to CASSIRETQYF.

This clonotype appeared once. This chain uses TRBV5-6 with TRBJ2-6; no definite D call. From germline, CDR1 is SGHDT and CDR2 YYEEEE. CDR3 size: 16 residues. The ends were cut back, 4 bases at V and 4 bases at J, with 15 bases in the middle. CDR3 sequence: CASSLSGVSGANVLTF. The CDR3 DNA reads TGTGCCAGCAGCCTAAGTGGAGTATCCGGGGCCAACGTCCTGACTTTC.

The chain employs TRBV2 and TRBJ1-5; TRBD1 might be the D (5 bases). With 2 bases removed from V and 6 bases from J, the gap between germline ends came to 14 bases. The germline CDR1 and CDR2 sequences are SNHLY and FYNNEI. This CDR3 is built from 15 residues. The CDR3 DNA follows: TGTGCCAGCAGTGAACGCGGGGCTCCAGGTCAGCCCCAGCATTTT. Protein sequence: CASSERGAPGQPQHF.

About this clonotype: Germline is not matched at one junction end, which may reflect a read error. The rearrangement links TRBV20-1 to TRBJ1-5, with D possibly being TRBD1 (5 bases). Germline loops: CDR1 DFQATT, CDR2 SNEGSKA (reference sequence). The length of the CDR3 is 13 residues. CDR3 amino acids: CSADGGYNQPEHF. The CDR3, as DNA: TGCAGTGCTGATGGGGGATACAATCAGCCCGAGCATTTT.

The CDR3 bases are TGTGCCAGCAGTCCCCGGTCGGGAGCCTACGAGCAGTACTTC. Translated, it gives CASSPRSGAYEQYF. The chain has TRBV6-2 or TRBV6-3 and TRBJ2-7, with D perhaps TRBD2 (6 bases). The CDR3 has 14 residues. Looked up from germline, CDR1 is MNHEY and CDR2 is SVGEGT. Trimming took 5 bases from V and 2 from J, leaving 13 bases between them.

The genes are TRBV27 and TRBJ2-7; 9 nucleotides agree with TRBD1. Looked up from germline, CDR1 is MNHEY and CDR2 is SMNVEV (reference sequence). The CDR3 runs to 15 residues. V lost 4 bases to trimming and J lost 3 bases; unmatched junction nucleotides: 7. DNA of the CDR3: TGTGCCAGCAGTTCAGCCGTGGGACAGGGCTACGAGCAGTACTTC. Amino acid sequence: CASSSAVGQGYEQYF.

The chain carries TRBV6-2 or TRBV6-3 and TRBJ1-1; D unresolved. The ends were cut back, 6 bases at V and 1 base at J, with 9 bases in the middle. Looked up from germline, CDR1 is MNHEY and CDR2 is SVGEGT. The CDR3 runs 13 residues. In DNA form, the CDR3 reads TGTGCCAGCAGCCGTAACGGGAACACTGAAGCTTTCTTT. Amino acids: CASSRNGNTEAFF.

The V and J genes are TRBV5-5 and TRBJ1-4; D remains unclear. From germline, CDR1 is SGHKS and CDR2 YYEKEE (reference sequence). The CDR3 has 15 amino acids. Trimming shortened V by 4 bases and J by 5 bases, and 15 bases separated the two germline ends. CDR3 amino acids: CASSPQYSENEKLFF. The CDR3 DNA follows: TGTGCCAGCAGCCCGCAGTACAGCGAGAATGAAAAACTGTTTTTT.

In its sample, this clonotype was seen a few times. DNA for the CDR3: TGTGCCAGCAGCTCCCCGAGGTCGGGACTAGCGGGAGTAAGCTCCTACAATGAGCAGTTCTTC. Translated: CASSSPRSGLAGVSSYNEQFF. J is TRBJ2-1 and V is TRBV11-3; 14 bases match TRBD2. The germline V gene has CDR1 SGHNT and CDR2 YENEEA. The J segment lost 0 bases and the V segment lost 4 bases, leaving 14 bases of the junction unmatched. The CDR3 is 21 residues long.

This sequence joins TRBV20-1 and TRBJ2-3; 8 nucleotides match TRBD2. This CDR3 comprises 14 residues. V shed 0 bases, J shed 14 bases, and the junction held 13 bases outside the gene matches. Germline lookup yields CDR1 DFQATT and CDR2 SNEGSKA (reference sequence). The CDR3 here is CSARESGTSNRGYF. Written as DNA, the CDR3 is TGCAGTGCTAGAGAATCCGGGACTAGTAACCGGGGGTATTTT.

This rearrangement joins TRBV3-1 to TRBJ2-2; D is unresolved. This CDR3 spans 15 amino acids. Trimming took off 0 bases at V and 6 bases at J, with 11 bases between the two ends. In germline, CDR1 is LGHDT, CDR2 YNNKEL (reference sequence). In DNA, the CDR3 is TGTGCCAGCAGCCAAGAAACATTCTTCGCCGGGGAGCTGTTTTTT. Protein sequence: CASSQETFFAGELFF.

The genes are TRBV28 and TRBJ2-7; D gene ambiguous. Trimming took 6 bases from V and 5 from J, leaving 8 bases between them. CDR1 MDHEN and CDR2 SYDVKM come from the germline V gene. The CDR3 is made up of 11 amino acids. The CDR3 loop is CASSRSHEQYF. Here the CDR3 DNA reads TGTGCCAGCAGCCGGTCCCACGAGCAGTACTTC.

The J gene is TRBJ2-2, the V gene TRBV5-1; a weak D match, TRBD2 (6 bases). Germline-derived CDR1 and CDR2 are SGHRS and YFSETQ. With 6 bases removed from V and 5 bases from J, the gap between germline ends came to 14 bases. The CDR3 sequence is 14 residues long. This chain's CDR3 is CASTAGRTTGELFF. For the CDR3, the DNA is TGCGCCAGCACCGCAGGGAGGACAACCGGGGAGCTGTTTTTT.

The chain has TRBV5-1 and TRBJ2-1; D not certain. The CDR3 extends over 13 amino acids. Per the germline V gene, CDR1 is SGHRS and CDR2 is YFSETQ. V was cut by 0 bases and J by 5 bases, with 6 bases left in between. The CDR3 region is CASSLAYDNEQFF. The CDR3 DNA sequence: TGCGCCAGCAGCTTGGCGTACGACAATGAGCAGTTCTTC. Filled out from reference TRBV5-1 and TRBJ2-1, the complete variable domain reads KAGVTQTPRYLIKTRGQQVTLSCSPISGHRSVSWYQQTPGQGLQFLFEYFSETQRNKGNFPGRFSGRQFSNSRSEMNVSTLELGDSALYLCASSLAYDNEQFFGPGTRLTVL.

V is TRBV5-1 and J is TRBJ1-1, with D possibly TRBD1 on 6 matching bases. V was clipped by 4 bases and J by 1 base, with 20 bases between them. Germline loops: CDR1 SGHRS, CDR2 YFSETQ. There are 17 residues in the CDR3. The CDR3 nucleotides read TGCGCCAGCAGCGCTAGAAAACGACAGGAATCGAACACTGAAGCTTTCTTT. It encodes CASSARKRQESNTEAFF.

The rearrangement joins TRBV29-1 to TRBJ2-1; 7 positions agree with TRBD1. CDR1 is SQVTM, CDR2 ANQGSEA, per germline. J lost 8 bases, V lost 3 bases, and 10 bases had no gene match. This CDR3 has 14 amino acids. CDR3 DNA sequence: TGCAGCGTTGATCCCTCAGACAGGGTGCATGAGCAGTTCTTC. It translates to CSVDPSDRVHEQFF.

J is TRBJ1-5 and V is TRBV7-2; TRBD1 might be the D (5 bases). The V end was cut by 3 bases, the J end by 2 bases, with 11 bases between. The germline V gene has CDR1 SGHTA and CDR2 FQGNSA. The CDR3 has 15 amino acids. The CDR3 coding sequence is TGTGCCAGCAGCTTGTCGAGGGGTGGCAATCAGCCCCAGCATTTT. It encodes CASSLSRGGNQPQHF.

This chain links TRBV4-3 with TRBJ2-3; maybe TRBD1 (6 bases). V was shortened by 1 base and J by 2 bases, with 22 bases between the two germline ends. The CDR3 totals 19 residues. Germline V CDR1 and CDR2: LGHNA, YSLEER. CDR3 in amino acids: CASSQGSGKGLGATDTQYF. For the CDR3, the DNA is TGCGCCAGCAGCCAAGGTTCGGGGAAAGGGCTGGGGGCCACAGATACGCAGTATTTT.

This clonotype occurred a few times. Here the CDR3 DNA reads TGTGCCAGCAGCTTGGACAGCCGGCGGTATAACTATGGCTACACCTTC. This gives the protein CASSLDSRRYNYGYTF. This sequence joins TRBV5-4 and TRBJ1-2; D uncertain. Trimming removed 0 bases from V and 1 base from J, with 13 bases in between. The CDR3 is 16 residues long. From germline, CDR1 is SGHNT and CDR2 YYREEE (reference sequence).

The V and J genes are TRBV28 and TRBJ2-1; D might be TRBD1 (5 bases). The germline CDR1 and CDR2 sequences are MDHEN and SYDVKM. Trimming cost V 9 bases and J 6 bases, with 15 bases left between them. The CDR3 spans 13 residues. The CDR3 DNA follows: TGTGCCAGTTACAGGAGAAACTTCAATGAGCAGTTCTTC. Amino acid sequence: CASYRRNFNEQFF.